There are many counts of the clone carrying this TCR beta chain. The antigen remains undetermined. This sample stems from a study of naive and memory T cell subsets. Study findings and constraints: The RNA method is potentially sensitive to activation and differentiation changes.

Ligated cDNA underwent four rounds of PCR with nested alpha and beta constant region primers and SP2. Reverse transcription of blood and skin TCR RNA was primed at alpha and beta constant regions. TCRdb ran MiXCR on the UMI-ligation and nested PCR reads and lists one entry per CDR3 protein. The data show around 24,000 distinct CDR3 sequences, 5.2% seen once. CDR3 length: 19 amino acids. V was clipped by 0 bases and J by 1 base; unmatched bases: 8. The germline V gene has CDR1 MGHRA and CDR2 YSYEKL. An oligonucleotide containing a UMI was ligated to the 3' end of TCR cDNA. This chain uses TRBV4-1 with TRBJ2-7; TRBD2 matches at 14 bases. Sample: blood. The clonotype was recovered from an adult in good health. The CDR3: CASSQELRLAGGPSYEQYF. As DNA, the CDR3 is TGCGCCAGCAGCCAAGAATTACGACTAGCGGGAGGGCCGTCCTACGAGCAGTACTTC.